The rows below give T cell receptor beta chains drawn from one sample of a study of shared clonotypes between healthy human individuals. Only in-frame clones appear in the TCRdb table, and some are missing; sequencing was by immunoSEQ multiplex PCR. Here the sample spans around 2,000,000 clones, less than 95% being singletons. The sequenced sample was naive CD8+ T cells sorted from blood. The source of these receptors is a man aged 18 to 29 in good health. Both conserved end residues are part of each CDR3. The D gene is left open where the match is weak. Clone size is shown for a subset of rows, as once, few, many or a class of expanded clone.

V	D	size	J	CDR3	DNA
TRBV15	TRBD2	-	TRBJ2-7	CATSSQISGSAYEQYF	TGTGCCACCAGCAGTCAGATTAGCGGGTCAGCCTACGAGCAGTACTTC
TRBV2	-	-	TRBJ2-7	CASTSHPSYEQYF	TGTGCCAGCACTAGTCACCCCTCCTACGAGCAGTACTTC
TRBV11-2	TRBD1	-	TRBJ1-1	CASSLEKFGQAIAEAFF	TGTGCCAGCAGCTTAGAGAAATTTGGACAGGCTATCGCTGAAGCTTTCTTT
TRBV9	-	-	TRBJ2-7	CASSVGGGTHEQYF	TGTGCCAGCAGCGTAGGAGGAGGGACCCACGAGCAGTACTTC
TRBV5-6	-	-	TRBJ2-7	CASSLNSWGEQYF	TGTGCCAGCAGCCTGAATTCGTGGGGCGAGCAGTACTTC
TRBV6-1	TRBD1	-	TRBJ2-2	CASSAPGQGLAGELFF	TGTGCCAGCAGTGCCCCTGGACAGGGTCTCGCCGGGGAGCTGTTTTTT
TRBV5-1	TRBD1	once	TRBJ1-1	CASSLEGGWSTEAFF	TGCGCCAGCAGCTTGGAAGGGGGCTGGAGCACTGAAGCTTTCTTT
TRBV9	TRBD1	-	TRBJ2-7	CASSVSAGGALSYEQYF	TGTGCCAGCAGCGTAAGTGCAGGGGGCGCCCTCTCCTACGAGCAGTACTTC
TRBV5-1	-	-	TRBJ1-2	CASSFGGNPTVGLDGGTF	TGCGCCAGCAGCTTTGGAGGTAACCCAACCGTGGGCCTCGACGGTGGCACCTTC
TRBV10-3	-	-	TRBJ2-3	CAISAADFPPTDTQYF	TGTGCCATCAGTGCGGCGGACTTCCCCCCCACAGATACGCAGTATTTT
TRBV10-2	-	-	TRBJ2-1	CASSEHYLAVEQFF	TGCGCCAGCAGTGAACACTACTTAGCGGTCGAGCAGTTCTTC
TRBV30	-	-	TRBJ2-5	CAWNLAQETQYF	TGTGCCTGGAATCTGGCTCAAGAGACCCAGTACTTC
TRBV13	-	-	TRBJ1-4	CASSPGVGLSNEKLFF	TGTGCCAGCAGCCCCGGGGTCGGCCTCAGTAATGAAAAACTGTTTTTT
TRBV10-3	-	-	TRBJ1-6	CAISDSIPLSVQYNSPLHF	TGTGCCATCAGTGACTCAATTCCATTGTCTGTACAGTATAATTCACCCCTCCACTTT
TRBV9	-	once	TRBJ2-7	CASSAEGGSSYEQYF	TGTGCCAGCAGCGCCGAGGGGGGGTCCTCCTACGAGCAGTACTTC
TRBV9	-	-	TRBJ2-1	CASSPGPNEQFF	TGTGCCAGCAGCCCGGGCCCCAATGAGCAGTTCTTC
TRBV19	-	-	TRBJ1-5	CASRDGGGANQPQHF	TGTGCCAGTAGGGACGGCGGGGGGGCTAATCAGCCCCAGCATTTT
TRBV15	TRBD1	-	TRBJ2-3	CATSSDRADTQYF	TGTGCCACCAGCAGCGACAGGGCGGATACGCAGTATTTT
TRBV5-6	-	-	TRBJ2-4	CASSPEGQIIQYF	TGTGCCAGCAGCCCCGAGGGCCAGATAATTCAGTACTTC
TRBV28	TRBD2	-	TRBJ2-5	CASSLGLGGETQYF	TGTGCCAGCAGTCTAGGACTAGGAGGGGAGACCCAGTACTTC
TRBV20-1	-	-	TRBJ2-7	CSAIQVSEQYF	TGCAGTGCTATTCAGGTATCCGAGCAGTACTTC
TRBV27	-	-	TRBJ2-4	CASSFDSQVGNIQYF	TGTGCCAGCAGTTTCGACTCCCAGGTCGGGAACATTCAGTACTTC
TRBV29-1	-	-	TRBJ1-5	CSVGEHGINQPQHF	TGCAGCGTTGGGGAACATGGAATTAATCAGCCCCAGCATTTT
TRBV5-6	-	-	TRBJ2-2	CASSLVQPTNTGELFF	TGTGCCAGCAGCTTGGTACAACCCACGAACACCGGGGAGCTGTTTTTT
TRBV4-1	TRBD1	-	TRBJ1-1	CASSHRTGTEAFF	TGCGCCAGCAGCCACCGGACAGGCACTGAAGCTTTCTTT
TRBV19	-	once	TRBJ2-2	CASSTPGLSNTGELFF	TGTGCCAGTAGTACTCCGGGACTGTCGAACACCGGGGAGCTGTTTTTT
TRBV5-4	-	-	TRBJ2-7	CASSVETYEQYF	TGTGCCAGCAGCGTGGAGACCTACGAGCAGTACTTC
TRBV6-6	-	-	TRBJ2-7	CATSEIYEQYF	TGTGCCACTTCAGAGATTTACGAGCAGTACTTC
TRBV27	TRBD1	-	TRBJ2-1	CASSVGQGGRGPSLGSYNEQFF	TGTGCCAGCAGTGTAGGACAGGGGGGACGAGGCCCTTCTTTGGGCTCCTACAATGAGCAGTTCTTC
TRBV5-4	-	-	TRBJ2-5	CASSLAGQLQETQYF	TGTGCCAGCAGCTTGGCCGGACAGCTCCAAGAGACCCAGTACTTC
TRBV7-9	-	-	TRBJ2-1	CASSLGADFEQFF	TGTGCCAGCAGCTTAGGGGCAGACTTTGAGCAGTTCTTC
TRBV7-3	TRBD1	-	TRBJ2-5	CASSPGQGAWETQYF	TGTGCCAGCAGCCCGGGACAGGGGGCTTGGGAGACCCAGTACTTC
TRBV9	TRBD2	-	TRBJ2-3	CASSEGTSGDTDTQYF	TGTGCCAGCAGCGAGGGCACTAGCGGGGACACAGATACGCAGTATTTT
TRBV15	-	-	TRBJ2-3	CATSPVSSTDTQYF	TGTGCCACCAGCCCTGTATCTAGCACAGATACGCAGTATTTT
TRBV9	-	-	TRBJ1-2	CASSGVYGYTF	TGTGCCAGCAGCGGAGTCTATGGCTACACCTTC
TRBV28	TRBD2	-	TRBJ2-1	CASSSSTSGLSSYNEQFF	TGTGCCAGCAGTTCCTCGACTAGCGGGTTGAGCTCCTACAATGAGCAGTTCTTC
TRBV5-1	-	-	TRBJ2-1	CASREDRGPNEQFF	TGCGCCAGCAGGGAAGACCGGGGTCCCAATGAGCAGTTCTTC
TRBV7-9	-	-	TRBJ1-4	CASSSIQTGGEEKLFF	TGTGCCAGCAGCTCAATCCAGACAGGAGGCGAGGAAAAACTGTTTTTT
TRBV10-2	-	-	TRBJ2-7	CASGVNSYEQYF	TGCGCCAGCGGGGTAAACTCCTACGAGCAGTACTTC
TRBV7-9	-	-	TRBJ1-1	CASSLVGQGNTEAFF	TGTGCCAGCAGCTTAGTGGGCCAGGGGAACACTGAAGCTTTCTTT
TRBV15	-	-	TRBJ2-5	CATSRVQETQYF	TGTGCCACCAGCAGAGTACAAGAGACCCAGTACTTC
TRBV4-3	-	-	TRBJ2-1	CASSQDEFTHDNEQFF	TGCGCCAGCAGCCAAGACGAGTTTACCCATGACAATGAGCAGTTCTTC
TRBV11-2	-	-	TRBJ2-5	CASSPNDRTQETQYF	TGTGCCAGCAGCCCTAATGACAGGACGCAAGAGACCCAGTACTTC
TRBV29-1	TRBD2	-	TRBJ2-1	CSVEVRGDGYNEQFF	TGCAGCGTTGAAGTGCGGGGGGACGGCTACAATGAGCAGTTCTTC
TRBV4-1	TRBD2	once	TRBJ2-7	CASSQALSGSSYEQYF	TGCGCCAGCAGCCAAGCCCTTAGCGGGAGCTCCTACGAGCAGTACTTC
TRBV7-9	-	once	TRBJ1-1	CASSLGEDLNTEAFF	TGTGCCAGCAGCTTAGGGGAAGATCTGAACACTGAAGCTTTCTTT
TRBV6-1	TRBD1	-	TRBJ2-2	CASSELGTQGSTGELFF	TGTGCCAGCAGTGAACTAGGTACACAGGGGTCCACCGGGGAGCTGTTTTTT